This is a list of T cell receptor beta chains from one sample in a study of T-cell memory formation after mild COVID-19. TCRdb processed the 5' RACE reads anew with MiXCR; each CDR3 protein has one entry. Among 350,000 to 450,000 distinct CDR3 sequences, approximately 24% were seen once, and the ten largest hold 8.5% to 9%. Sequenced: PBMCs or a T cell subset sorted from them (not recorded which). The receptors here all came from an adult woman who had mild COVID-19 (a few samples of this study predate the infection). Cell type and time point are not known. Both conserved end residues are trimmed from each CDR3. Each record gives: CDR3 length, V gene, J gene, CDR3 protein.

>9|TRBV4-2|TRBJ2-7
ASSKGHEQY
>12|TRBV20-1|TRBJ1-6
SATQGARNSPLH
>14|TRBV9|TRBJ2-7
ASSVGPRGRAYEQY
>12|TRBV7-2|TRBJ1-2
ASSPGPETYGYT
>14|TRBV6-1|TRBJ2-3
ASTRTPGLAGDTQY
>12|TRBV11-3|TRBJ2-7
ASSLTPGGYEQY
>13|TRBV4-2|TRBJ2-7
ASSQEASGAYEQY
>15|TRBV11-2|TRBJ1-4
ASSLESGPRKGEKLF
>12|TRBV5-1|TRBJ2-7
ASSLSSGAYEQY
>17|TRBV10-2|TRBJ2-1
ASSGSNEKGPVSYNEQF
>13|TRBV13|TRBJ2-7
ASSLLRAYPYEQY
>10|TRBV25-1|TRBJ1-3
ASTGAGNTIY
>14|TRBV11-1|TRBJ1-1
ASSLPRGWMNTEAF
>14|TRBV7-8|TRBJ2-1
ASNTPGLRSYNEQF
>13|TRBV11-1|TRBJ2-7
ASSLGPGRAYEQY
>15|TRBV3-1|TRBJ2-1
ASSQDWGQGTYNEQF
>12|TRBV24-1|TRBJ1-1
ATAETGLDTEAF
>13|TRBV6-5|TRBJ2-7
ASTALAVTGYEQY
>12|TRBV9|TRBJ2-7
ASSVALGSYEQY
>12|TRBV11-2|TRBJ2-7
ASSPTNGRNEQY
>12|TRBV2|TRBJ1-1
ASSGGTMNTEAF
>11|TRBV2|TRBJ1-2
ASREDTVYGYT
>12|TRBV2|TRBJ1-5
ASSQGVGNQPQH
>12|TRBV7-9|TRBJ2-7
ASSSQPRGGEQY
>11|TRBV5-1|TRBJ2-2
ASSPSQGRELF
>13|TRBV12-3/TRBV12-4|TRBJ2-3
ASRTGTGSTDTQY
>15|TRBV12-3/TRBV12-4|TRBJ2-3
ASNPGQASFSTDTQY
>11|TRBV29-1|TRBJ1-6
SVGGGAGSPLH
>9|TRBV7-2|TRBJ2-2
ASSLARKLF
>11|TRBV10-3|TRBJ1-1
AISERENTEAF
>14|TRBV4-3|TRBJ2-1
ASSQGPDSSYNEQF
>11|TRBV19|TRBJ1-1
ASDSVENTEAF
>9|TRBV27|TRBJ1-6
ASGQNSPLH
>12|TRBV6-2/TRBV6-3|TRBJ2-7
ASRDPLDREEQY
>12|TRBV30|TRBJ1-5
AWTYQGGNQPQH
>9|TRBV10-3|TRBJ2-7
AIKGGGEQY
>13|TRBV2|TRBJ2-3
ASRLFQGSTDTQY
>12|TRBV20-1|TRBJ2-1
SATLAVSYNEQF
>12|TRBV9|TRBJ1-6
ASSVASQDSPLH
>12|TRBV10-3|TRBJ2-1
AISLMDSYNEQF
>12|TRBV20-1|TRBJ2-2
SARDRQNTGELF
>13|TRBV6-2/TRBV6-3|TRBJ2-1
ASSSLAGGRYEQF